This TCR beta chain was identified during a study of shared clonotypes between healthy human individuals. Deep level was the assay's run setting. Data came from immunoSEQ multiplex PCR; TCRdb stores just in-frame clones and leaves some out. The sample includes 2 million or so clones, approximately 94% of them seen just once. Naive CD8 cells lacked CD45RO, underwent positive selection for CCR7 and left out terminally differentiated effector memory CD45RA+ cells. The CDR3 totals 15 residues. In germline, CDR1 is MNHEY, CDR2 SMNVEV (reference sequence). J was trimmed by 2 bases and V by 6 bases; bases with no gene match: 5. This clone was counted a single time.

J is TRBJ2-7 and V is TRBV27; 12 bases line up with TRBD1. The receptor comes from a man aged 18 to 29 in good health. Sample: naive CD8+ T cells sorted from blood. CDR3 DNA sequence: TGTGCCAGCAGCCCGGGACAGGGGGCCACCTACGAGCAGTACTTC. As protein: CASSPGQGATYEQYF.